The subject of this entry is one T cell receptor beta chain. These data belong to a study of blood T cell repertoires in COVID-19. About the study: COVID-19 samples from acute and convalescent phases originated in the United States, Italy and Spain. Sources were T cells, B-cell-depleted T cells, or PBMCs; the material itself was cDNA or gDNA.

In the original analysis: Amplification from reference gene primers served as the basis for estimated nucleated cell counts. Sequencing used immunoSEQ multiplex PCR; TCRdb keeps in-frame clones, though not all of them. The V and J calls and the clone size are those of that table, but D and trimming were determined from the DNA. The sample records 110,000 or so clones, 85% being singletons. The germline CDR1 and CDR2 sequences are MNHEY and SMNVEV (reference sequence). CDR3 length equals 15 residues. The V end was cut by 5 bases, the J end by 3 bases, with 16 bases between. The sample taken for sequencing was peripheral blood. This sequence joins TRBV27 and TRBJ1-2; weak D call: TRBD1 (6 bases). The receptor comes from a human donor in a cohort sampled during active COVID-19. The chain's CDR3 is CASSGGIGGDYGYTF. For the CDR3, the DNA is TGTGCCAGCAGTGGGGGGATAGGGGGGGACTATGGCTACACCTTC.